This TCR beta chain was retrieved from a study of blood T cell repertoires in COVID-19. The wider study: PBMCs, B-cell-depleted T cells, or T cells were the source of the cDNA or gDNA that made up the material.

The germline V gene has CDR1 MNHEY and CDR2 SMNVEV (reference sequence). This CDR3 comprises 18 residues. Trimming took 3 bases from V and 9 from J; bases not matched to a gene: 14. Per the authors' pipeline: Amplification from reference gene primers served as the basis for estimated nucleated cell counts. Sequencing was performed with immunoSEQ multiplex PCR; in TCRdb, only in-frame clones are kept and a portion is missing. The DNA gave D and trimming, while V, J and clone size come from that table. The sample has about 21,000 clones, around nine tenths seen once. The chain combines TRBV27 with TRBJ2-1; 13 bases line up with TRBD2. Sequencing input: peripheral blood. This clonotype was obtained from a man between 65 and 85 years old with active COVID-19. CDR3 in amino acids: CASSLDRGRTSGSGEQFF. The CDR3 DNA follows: TGTGCCAGCAGTTTGGACAGGGGCAGGACTAGCGGGAGCGGTGAGCAGTTCTTC.